A single sample is the source of the 16 T cell receptor beta chains below, sequenced in a study of blood T cell repertoires in COVID-19. Measured with immunoSEQ multiplex PCR; TCRdb has only the in-frame clones, and not every one. The sample holds about 340,000 clones; about 90% are singletons and the top ten take just under 7.5%. Specimen: peripheral blood. Receptors were obtained from a woman between 70 and 85 years old with COVID-19, enrolled during active disease.

V is TRBV5-4 and J is TRBJ2-5; tentative D call: TRBD1 (6 bases). The V end was cut by 4 bases, the J end by 1 base, with 14 bases between. Germline V lookup: CDR1 SGHNT, CDR2 YYREEE (reference sequence). This CDR3 contains 15 residues. The CDR3 protein is CASSLQLTGQETQYF. The CDR3 nucleotides read TGTGCCAGCAGCCTACAATTGACAGGCCAAGAGACCCAGTACTTC.

V gene TRBV3-1 (or the pseudogene TRBV3-2) combines with J gene TRBJ2-7; D is possibly TRBD2 (6 bases). The V end lost 0 bases, the J end lost 4 bases, and 25 bases lay between the germline ends. CDR3 length: 19 amino acids. Looked up from germline, CDR1 is LGHDT and CDR2 is YNNKEL (reference sequence). In DNA, the CDR3 is TGTGCCAGCAGCCAAGAACCAACCCTCGTCCAGCGGGCTTTTTACGAGCAGTACTTC. Its translation is CASSQEPTLVQRAFYEQYF.

V and J are TRBV30 and TRBJ2-7; 11 nucleotides match TRBD1. This CDR3 has 14 amino acids. Germline trimming cut 3 bases from V and 2 bases from J; bases unmatched to any gene: 3. Germline values: CDR1 GTSNPN, CDR2 SVGIG (reference sequence). CDR3 protein: CAWSVGQGAYEQYF. CDR3 sequence (DNA): TGTGCCTGGAGCGTGGGACAGGGGGCCTACGAGCAGTACTTC.

The V gene is TRBV7-2, the J gene TRBJ1-2; tentative D call: TRBD1 (6 bases). CDR1 SGHTA and CDR2 FQGNSA come from the germline V gene. The CDR3 is 17 amino acids. V dropped 5 bases and J dropped 2 bases, with 21 bases sitting between them. This chain's CDR3 is CASSQHQAGASNYGYTF. The CDR3 nucleotides read TGTGCCAGCAGCCAACATCAAGCGGGGGCCTCAAACTATGGCTACACCTTC. The full variable domain, with the rest looked up from reference TRBV7-2 and TRBJ1-2, is GAGVSQSPSNKVTEKGKDVELRCDPISGHTALYWYRQSLGQGLEFLIYFQGNSAPDKSGLPSDRFSAERTGGSVSTLTIQRTQQEDSAVYLCASSQHQAGASNYGYTFGSGTRLTVV.

This chain links TRBV5-6 with TRBJ1-2; possible D gene TRBD1, 5 bases. Per germline, CDR1 SGHDT and CDR2 YYEEEE. V was shortened by 2 bases and J by 5 bases, with 19 bases between the two germline ends. The CDR3 runs 16 residues. The CDR3 is CASSFRRVDNVYGYTF. The CDR3 nucleotides are TGTGCCAGCAGCTTTCGTCGGGTGGACAACGTATATGGCTACACCTTC.

J is TRBJ2-6 and V is TRBV5-1, with D possibly matching TRBD2 (6 bases). V lost 9 bases, J lost 1 base, and 17 bases lay in between. This CDR3 comprises 16 residues. Germline CDR1 and CDR2: SGHRS and YFSETQ. The CDR3 sequence is CATGLPPFSGANVLTF. For the CDR3, the DNA is TGCGCCACCGGACTACCGCCCTTTTCTGGGGCCAACGTCCTGACTTTC.

The chain combines TRBV11-2 with TRBJ2-2; 12 bases fit TRBD2. This CDR3 comprises 17 residues. The ends lost 5 bases at V and 5 bases at J; junction bases unmatched: 9. The germline CDR1 and CDR2 sequences are SGHAT and FQNNGV. DNA of the CDR3: TGTGCCAGCAGCCTCCCCCTCGGACTAGCGGGGACCGGGGAGCTGTTTTTT. This gives the protein CASSLPLGLAGTGELFF. The full variable domain, in which reference TRBV11-2 and TRBJ2-2 provide the parts outside the CDR3, is EAGVAQSPRYKIIEKRQSVAFWCNPISGHATLYWYQQILGQGPKLLIQFQNNGVVDDSQLPKDRFSAERLKGVDSTLKIQPAKLEDSAVYLCASSLPLGLAGTGELFFGEGSRLTVL.

This chain links TRBV18 with TRBJ1-3; TRBD1 aligns across 7 bases. Germline V gene lookup returns CDR1 KGHSH and CDR2 LQKENI. CDR3 length: 14 residues. The V segment lost 5 bases and the J segment 8 bases; nucleotides outside the gene matches: 9. The CDR3 DNA reads TGTGCCAGCTCAGTTACAGGGGACTCGGACACCATATATTTT. Its translation: CASSVTGDSDTIYF.

V is TRBV12-5 and J is TRBJ2-1; 14 bases align to TRBD2. The CDR3 has 20 amino acids. Losses at the gene ends were 3 bases for V and 2 bases for J; bases not matched to a gene: 12. Germline V gene data show CDR1 as LGHNT and CDR2 as FRNRAP. The DNA for the CDR3 is TGTGCTAGTGGTTTCGTCTCCGGGACTAGCGGGGGCCGAACCTACAATGAGCAGTTCTTC. This sequence encodes CASGFVSGTSGGRTYNEQFF. Looking up the rest from reference TRBV12-5 and TRBJ2-1 gives the full variable domain: DARVTQTPRHKVTEMGQEVTMRCQPILGHNTVFWYRQTMMQGLELLAYFRNRAPLDDSGMPKDRFSAEMPDATLATLKIQPSEPRDSAVYFCASGFVSGTSGGRTYNEQFFGPGTRLTVL.

The V call is TRBV5-1, the J call TRBJ1-3, with D maybe TRBD1 (6 bases). This CDR3 contains 14 residues. Trimming shortened V by 0 bases and J by 8 bases, and 12 bases separated the two germline ends. Germline V gives CDR1 SGHRS, CDR2 YFSETQ. CDR3 coding DNA: TGCGCCAGCAGCTTGGCCGGGGGGCAAGACACCATATATTTT. Its protein product is CASSLAGGQDTIYF.

The chain is built from TRBV25-1 and TRBJ2-5; D remains ambiguous. The V end lost 0 bases, the J end lost 2 bases, and 10 bases lay between the germline ends. The CDR3 sequence is 15 residues long. The germline CDR1 and CDR2 sequences are MGHDK and SYGVNS. DNA for the CDR3: TGTGCCAGCAGTGAATATCGTCCAGGACAAGAGACCCAGTACTTC. It yields the protein CASSEYRPGQETQYF.

The DNA for the CDR3 is TGTGCCACCACAGATACCCCGGCTCCGGGACAGGGCTACGGCAATCAGCCCCAGCATTTT. Translating it yields CATTDTPAPGQGYGNQPQHF. The chain is built from TRBV24-1 and TRBJ1-5; 9 bases are a match to TRBD1. With V trimmed by 8 bases and J by 2 bases, 21 bases remained unmatched. The CDR3 runs to 20 residues. Germline V CDR1 and CDR2: KGHDR, SFDVKD.

This chain uses TRBV7-2 with TRBJ2-7; 11 nucleotides match TRBD1. Losses at the gene ends were 4 bases for V and 6 bases for J; bases not matched to a gene: 5. The CDR3 loop spans 14 amino acids. The germline CDR1 and CDR2 sequences are SGHTA and FQGNSA. CDR3 amino acids: CASSSGQGALEQYF. The DNA of the CDR3 is TGTGCCAGCAGCTCCGGACAGGGGGCGCTCGAGCAGTACTTC.

The V call is TRBV29-1, the J call TRBJ2-2; a weak D match, TRBD1 (6 bases). The length of the CDR3 is 13 residues. V lost 7 bases and J 3 bases, leaving 12 bases between the germline ends. Germline CDR1 SQVTM, CDR2 ANQGSEA. The CDR3 here is CSAPDRYTGELFF. DNA of the CDR3: TGCAGCGCCCCCGACAGGTACACCGGGGAGCTGTTTTTT.

The chain couples TRBV5-4 to TRBJ2-2, with 7 bases identical to TRBD1. V shed 4 bases, J shed 1 base, and the junction held 4 bases outside the gene matches. Germline V gene data show CDR1 as SGHNT and CDR2 as YYREEE (reference sequence). This CDR3 is built from 15 residues. CDR3 loop: CASSTRDRNTGELFF. Here the CDR3 DNA reads TGTGCCAGCAGCACCCGGGACAGGAACACCGGGGAGCTGTTTTTT.

Only one count was recorded for this clone. CDR3 amino acids: CASSSTASKETQYF. CDR3 DNA sequence: TGTGCCAGCAGTTCGACAGCCTCCAAAGAGACCCAGTACTTC. The V and J genes are TRBV27 and TRBJ2-5; TRBD1 is a possible D gene (5 bases). Germline V gene data show CDR1 as MNHEY and CDR2 as SMNVEV (reference sequence). The CDR3 totals 14 residues. The germline V and J ends were trimmed by 4 bases and 3 bases, with 12 bases remaining between them.